The present TCR beta chain was sequenced within a study of response to subunit inactivated influenza vaccine. Study results and limitations: It was the authors' suggestion that each seasonal influenza vaccination recruits few new T cells.

Using its own MiXCR run on the RT-PCR reads, TCRdb lists one record per CDR3 protein. The sample contains 560,000 or so distinct CDR3 sequences, less than 10% of which appear only once. This clonotype was counted ten times or more. The antigen remains undetermined. Germline CDR1 is ENHRY and CDR2 is SYGVKD. Deletions cut 2 bases from V and 0 bases from J, with 10 bases between. This CDR3 is built from 16 residues. The sequencing used PBMCs from blood, collected approximately 25 months after vaccination. This receptor was obtained from a man between 50 and 75 years old who received an inactivated influenza vaccine. The gene calls are TRBV10-3 and TRBJ2-2; D gene unclear. The CDR3 region is CAISETAATNTGELFF. In DNA, the CDR3 is TGTGCCATCAGTGAGACCGCAGCTACGAACACCGGGGAGCTGTTTTTT.